This entry is about one T cell receptor beta chain. Its target is not known. V lost 0 bases, J lost 4 bases, and 15 bases lay in between. CDR1 and CDR2 from the germline V gene are MNHNY and SVGAGI (reference sequence). The CDR3 loop spans 16 amino acids. The entry originates in a study of post-analysis software for immune sequencing data. Overall study: Disease trajectories encompassed relapsing-remitting, secondary progressive and progressive-relapsing multiple sclerosis. Broader study findings: When patients were compared with controls, 4 or 5 TRBV segments were more frequent, TRBV5-6, TRBV5-1 and TRBV20-1 among them. People with multiple sclerosis had a significantly lower normalized Chao1 diversity than controls did.

Unique molecular identifiers were built into the TCR beta cDNA libraries. When about 0.95 to 10 million T cells were used, they gave about 550,000 cDNA molecules. TCRdb independently ran MiXCR on the PCR reads; one entry per CDR3 protein. The profile covers roughly 570,000 distinct CDR3 sequences, with around 34% appearing a single time and approximately 6% taken by the ten largest. Specimen: blood. This receptor was identified in a girl aged 2-17 years with multiple sclerosis. The chain combines TRBV6-6 with TRBJ1-2; D is undetermined. The CDR3 sequence: CASSYSRRLEFYGYTF. CDR3 coding DNA: TGTGCCAGCAGTTACTCGAGGAGATTGGAGTTCTATGGCTACACCTTC.